By share, the clone carrying this T cell receptor beta chain counts as medium-sized. The target antigen is unknown. Nucleic acids came from premalignant or tumor cells enriched by macro-dissection. CDR3 length equals 16 residues. Germline lookup yields CDR1 MDHEN and CDR2 SYDVKM. J was trimmed by 7 bases and V by 1 base; bases with no gene match: 5. The data were produced by immunoSEQ multiplex PCR, yet TCRdb's version contains in-frame clones alone and is incomplete. In the table there are roughly 35,000 clones, roughly 71% of which are singletons. This sample is drawn from a study of immune evolution from preneoplasia to lung adenocarcinoma. Overall study findings and caveats: From normal lung to invasive adenocarcinoma, top clone frequencies appeared to decrease. Compared with EGFR-mutant or double wild-type lesions, KRAS-mutant nodules were more clonal.

Sequencing used FFPE invasive lung adenocarcinoma tissue. The receptor was derived from a person in their 60s with lung adenocarcinoma. The chain recombines TRBV28 with TRBJ2-6; TRBD2 matches 9 bases. The CDR3 region has the DNA TGTGCCAGCAGTTTATCTCTAGCGGGAAAAGCCAACGTCCTGACTTTC. It yields the protein CASSLSLAGKANVLTF.